Shown below are 27 T cell receptor beta chains from a single sample sequenced in a study of tumor and adjacent non-tumor tissue in lung cancer. Three rounds of nested PCR, following a modified ARM-PCR protocol, produced the TCRbeta library. TCRdb re-analysed the multiplex PCR reads in MiXCR, keeping a single row per CDR3 protein. The profile shows over 100,000 distinct CDR3 sequences, more than 60% of them singletons. This sample's RNA came from whole unsorted tissue. Sample: lung tumor tissue. These receptors all stem from a woman aged 55-70 years with non-small cell lung cancer.

In the case of this clonotype: Germline and junction disagree at one end, which may indicate a read error. The gene calls are TRBV11-1 and TRBJ1-2; a possible D gene is TRBD1 (6 bases). Germline lookup yields CDR1 SGHAT and CDR2 FQDESV (reference sequence). This CDR3 is built from 14 residues. The CDR3 DNA is TGTGCCATAAGCTCACAGGGCCCGCTCTATGGCTACAGCTTC. As protein: CAISSQGPLYGYSF.

In the case of this clonotype: Being one base from a much bigger clone, this may be a read error. The chain is built from TRBV20-1 and TRBJ2-1, with 8 nucleotides matching TRBD1. From germline, CDR1 is DFQATT and CDR2 SNEGSKA (reference sequence). This CDR3 region has 15 residues. CDR3 protein: CNAPSVTGVSHEQFF. As DNA, the CDR3 is TGCAATGCCCCGTCAGTGACAGGGGTCTCGCATGAGCAGTTCTTC.

This clonotype was counted a single time. Since the CDR3 does not end with the conserved phenylalanine or tryptophan, this likely comes from a read error. CDR3 amino acids: CVSSPPGQKRDEQYL. In DNA, the CDR3 is TGTGTCAGCAGTCCCCCGGGACAGAAAAGGGATGAGCAGTACCTC. The chain recombines TRBV6-1 with TRBJ2-7, with 7 positions matching TRBD1. Germline CDR1 reads MNHNS; CDR2 reads SASEGT. The CDR3 contains 15 residues.

About this clonotype itself: One junction end does not reproduce the germline sequence, and a read error may be involved. The J gene is TRBJ2-1, the V gene TRBV11-3, with a tentative D call TRBD2 (5 bases). Germline V CDR1 and CDR2: SGHNT, YENEEA. This CDR3 contains 17 residues. The CDR3, as DNA: TGTGTCAGCAGCTTAGAGTTGACTAACGGGTGTCACAATGAGCAGTTCTTC. Translated, it gives CVSSLELTNGCHNEQFF.

The rearrangement links TRBV5-6 to TRBJ2-1; D is uncertain. The V gene lost 6 bases and the J gene lost 2 bases, with 18 bases spanning the gap. The CDR3 runs to 16 residues. Germline-derived CDR1 and CDR2 are SGHDT and YYEEEE. DNA for the CDR3: TGTGCCAGCAACTCATATATCGGGCGCACCTACAATGAGCAGTTCTTC. It encodes CASNSYIGRTYNEQFF.

V usage is TRBV5-5 and J usage is TRBJ1-4; possible D gene TRBD1, 6 bases. The CDR3 runs to 15 residues. The ends were cut back, 8 bases at V and 7 bases at J, with 21 bases in the middle. Germline CDR1 and CDR2: SGHKS and YYEKEE (reference sequence). CDR3 sequence (DNA): TGTGCCAGTAGCCCGATACAGGGCGAGGGTGAAAAACTGTTTTTT. This gives the protein CASSPIQGEGEKLFF.

This sequence joins TRBV11-2 and TRBJ2-7, with D possibly being TRBD2 (7 bases). V gave up 4 bases and J gave up 4 bases, with 17 bases separating them. The germline V gene encodes CDR1 SGHAT and CDR2 FQNNGV. The length of the CDR3 is 15 residues. The DNA of the CDR3 is TGTGCCAGCAGCTACGGGACCAGGGGAGGGTACGAGCAGTACTTC. Translating gives CASSYGTRGGYEQYF.

The chain combines TRBV29-1 with TRBJ2-1, with a possible D match to TRBD1 (5 bases). The germline V gene encodes CDR1 SQVTM and CDR2 ANQGSEA. This CDR3 comprises 9 residues. The chain's CDR3 is CRVGDEQFF. As DNA, the CDR3 is TGCAGGGTAGGGGATGAGCAGTTCTTC.

Comment on this clonotype: This sequence may be a read error, since a much larger clone differs from it by one base. The chain is built from TRBV29-1 and TRBJ2-7; D is perhaps TRBD1 (6 bases). The CDR3 is made up of 13 amino acids. Germline CDR1 SQVTM, CDR2 ANQGSEA. The CDR3: CSVGDNPSREHYF. In nucleotides, the CDR3 is TGCAGCGTGGGGGACAACCCGTCGAGAGAGCATTACTTC.

This clonotype rates as medium-sized. The CDR3 here is CASSLASAGETQYF. In DNA form, the CDR3 reads TGTGCCAGCAGTCTCGCTTCAGCGGGAGAGACCCAGTACTTC. The chain couples TRBV28 to TRBJ2-5; weak D call: TRBD2 (6 bases). The CDR3 totals 14 residues. The germline gives CDR1 MDHEN, CDR2 SYDVKM. Trimming removed 5 bases from V and 4 bases from J, with 14 bases in between.

This clonotype is a singleton in its sample. A read error may explain this, as a much larger clone is one base away. The rearrangement links TRBV12-3 or TRBV12-4 to TRBJ2-3, with unresolved D. The CDR3 covers 16 residues. V lost 3 bases to trimming and J lost 5 bases, with 18 bases between them. CDR3 bases: TGTGCCAGCAGTTTCACGCCAGATGTTAGAGGAGATACGCAGTATTTT. Protein sequence: CASSFTPDVRGDTQYF.

This clonotype was seen only once. The genes are TRBV18 and TRBJ2-2; D remains ambiguous. This CDR3 is built from 15 residues. The germline V gene encodes CDR1 KGHSH and CDR2 LQKENI. V gave up 0 bases and J gave up 4 bases, with 9 bases separating them. The DNA of the CDR3 is TGTGCCAGCTCACCACCGGTAGCTGGCACCGGGGAGCTGTTTTTT. This codes for CASSPPVAGTGELFF.

Note on this clonotype: The CDR3 carries no conserved terminal phenylalanine or tryptophan, so it likely arises from a read error. The chain combines TRBV20-1 with TRBJ2-5, with D tentatively TRBD2 (7 bases). The V end lost 7 bases, the J end lost 5 bases, and 17 bases lay between the germline ends. CDR1 is DFQATT and CDR2 is SNEGSKA in the germline V gene (reference sequence). CDR3 length equals 13 residues. The CDR3 loop is CSGEGERGETQYL. The CDR3 coding sequence is TGCAGTGGGGAGGGGGAGCGTGGGGAGACCCAGTACCTC.

This clonotype was seen only a few times. Germline is not matched at one junction end, which may reflect a read error. The gene calls are TRBV11-2 and TRBJ2-5; TRBD1 matches 7 bases. CDR3 size: 14 residues. The germline V gene encodes CDR1 SGHAT and CDR2 FQNNGV. The DNA for the CDR3 is TGTGCCAGCAGCCGAAACGACAGGGAAGGGACCCAATACTTC. It is translated as CASSRNDREGTQYF. The variable domain in full, with the rest retrieved from reference TRBV11-2 and TRBJ2-5, is EAGVAQSPRYKIIEKRQSVAFWCNPISGHATLYWYQQILGQGPKLLIQFQNNGVVDDSQLPKDRFSAERLKGVDSTLKIQPAKLEDSAVYLCASSRNDREGTQYFGPGTRLLVL.

Details on this clonotype: Just one base apart from a much larger clone, this may be a read error. This chain links TRBV28 with TRBJ1-2; D is perhaps TRBD1 (5 bases). This CDR3 is built from 13 residues. Germline V lookup: CDR1 MDHEN, CDR2 SYDVKM. CDR3 coding DNA: TGTGCCAGCAGTTATGGACATAGCTATGGCTACATCTTC. It specifies CASSYGHSYGYIF.

The chain links TRBV29-1 to TRBJ2-7; maybe TRBD1 (6 bases). The CDR3 has 12 residues. Germline V gives CDR1 SQVTM, CDR2 ANQGSEA. V was pared by 3 bases and J by 6 bases, with 12 bases between. CDR3 sequence: CSVDLQGSEQYF. DNA for the CDR3: TGCAGCGTTGATTTACAGGGCAGCGAGCAGTACTTC.

The V gene is TRBV11-3, the J gene TRBJ1-2; 7 bases agree with TRBD1. The CDR3 spans 15 residues. The germline gives CDR1 SGHNT, CDR2 YENEEA. V shed 5 bases and J 6 bases; nucleotides not matched to a gene: 12. As DNA, the CDR3 is TGTGCCAGCAGCCCAGTTTCGACAGGGAGAGATGGCTACACCTTC. This codes for CASSPVSTGRDGYTF.

This clonotype has only a few counts. An end of the junction does not agree with germline; a read error may underlie this. This sequence joins TRBV12-3 or TRBV12-4 and TRBJ1-1, with D possibly being TRBD1 (5 bases). This CDR3 region has 13 residues. The CDR3 bases are TGTGCCAGCAATCTAGAGATGGGGACTGAAGTTTTCTTT. It yields the protein CASNLEMGTEVFF.

Regarding this clonotype: The junction differs from germline at one of its ends, possibly a read error. This sequence joins TRBV28 and TRBJ2-1, with D perhaps TRBD2 (6 bases). The CDR3 loop spans 16 amino acids. From germline, CDR1 is MDHEN and CDR2 SYDVKM. DNA for the CDR3: TGTGCCAGCAGTTCATGGGGGACTGCGCGATACAATGGGCAGTTCTTC. It yields the protein CASSSWGTARYNGQFF.

Remarks on this clonotype: The conserved final phenylalanine or tryptophan is absent from the CDR3, which likely points to a read error. Because the CDR3's place on the DNA is in doubt, the DNA is left out and the CDR3 is given as listed by TCRdb. The CDR3 spells CASSRTTSGSYKQYL. This sequence joins TRBV6-5 and TRBJ2-7; TRBD2, the table's D call, was not compared with the DNA. The CDR3 has 15 residues if both end residues are counted. Germline V gives CDR1 MNHEY, CDR2 SVGAGI.

As for this clonotype: One junction end disagrees with the germline gene, perhaps due to a read error. V and J are TRBV20-1 and TRBJ2-6; TRBD2 might be the D (7 bases). The CDR3 loop spans 13 amino acids. CDR1 is DFQATT, CDR2 SNEGSKA, per germline (reference sequence). Here the CDR3 reads CSAGGGGANDLTF. The CDR3 DNA sequence: TGCAGTGCGGGAGGGGGTGGGGCTAACGACCTGACTTTC.

To note about this clonotype: This CDR3 is missing its conserved last phenylalanine or tryptophan, likely due to a read error. This chain connects TRBV11-1 to TRBJ1-6; possible D gene TRBD1, 6 bases. The V gene's germline CDR1 is SGHAT and CDR2 FQDESV (reference sequence). The CDR3 is made up of 16 amino acids. CDR3 bases: TGTACCAGCAGCTACGACGGACAGTCTTATAATTCACCCCTCCACCTT. Translation gives CTSSYDGQSYNSPLHL.

Details on this clonotype: A junction boundary mismatches the germline segment, possibly from a read error. The chain employs TRBV6-1 and TRBJ1-6, with unresolved D. Germline V gives CDR1 MNHNS, CDR2 SASEGT. The CDR3 covers 15 residues. The DNA of the CDR3 is TGTGTCAGCAGTGAAGGCCGGCCCCCCTATTGCCCCTTCCACTTT. Protein product: CVSSEGRPPYCPFHF.

A note on this clonotype: The junction does not match germline at one end; this may be a read error. The genes are TRBV28 and TRBJ2-2, with a weak D call TRBD2 (6 bases). Germline V gene lookup returns CDR1 MDHEN and CDR2 SYDVKM. The CDR3 totals 15 residues. The chain's CDR3 is CASSSPSVTTGELFF. The CDR3 DNA follows: TGTGCCAGTAGTTCCCCTAGCGTAACCACCGGGGAGCTGTTTTTT.

This clonotype was seen a handful of times. In this CDR3 the conserved last residue, phenylalanine or tryptophan, is missing, so a read error is likely. The chain employs TRBV12-3 or TRBV12-4 and TRBJ1-6; D is perhaps TRBD1 (5 bases). Trimming removed 6 bases from V and 10 bases from J, with 13 bases in between. The CDR3 extends over 13 amino acids. The CDR3 DNA reads as TGTGCCAGCAGAGGGGTACGGGAGTCACCCCTCCACATT. Translation: CASRGVRESPLHI.

The V call is TRBV5-1, the J call TRBJ2-7; the D gene is possibly TRBD1 (5 bases). The V gene's germline CDR1 is SGHRS and CDR2 YFSETQ. The CDR3 runs to 14 residues. V lost 2 bases, J lost 5 bases, and 14 bases lay in between. The CDR3 DNA reads as TGCGCCAGCAGCTTATACGGCACCAGGGACGAGCAGTACTTC. It translates to CASSLYGTRDEQYF. Based on the CDR3 plus reference TRBV5-1 and TRBJ2-7, the full variable domain is KAGVTQTPRYLIKTRGQQVTLSCSPISGHRSVSWYQQTPGQGLQFLFEYFSETQRNKGNFPGRFSGRQFSNSRSEMNVSTLELGDSALYLCASSLYGTRDEQYFGPGTRLTVT.

About this clonotype: One end of the junction varies from germline; a read error may be responsible. The chain links TRBV14 to TRBJ2-7; 9 positions match TRBD1. Germline V gene lookup returns CDR1 SGHDN and CDR2 FVKESK. The CDR3 is made up of 16 amino acids. DNA for the CDR3: TGTACCAGCAGCCTACGCCTAGGACAGGGGCCCTACGAGCAGTACTTC. It encodes CTSSLRLGQGPYEQYF.